This T cell receptor (beta chain) was identified during a study of blood T cell repertoires in COVID-19. Sequenced by immunoSEQ multiplex PCR; TCRdb stores in-frame clones only, minus some. Of some 140,000 clones in the sample, roughly 80% were seen once. Trimming cost V 6 bases and J 4 bases; bases outside gene matches: 9. The CDR3 has 15 residues. Germline V gives CDR1 KGHSH, CDR2 LQKENI. In assigning cohorts, the study relied on participant-reported clinical history. The study counted Cohort 3 donors as recovered given two negative PCRs, clearance, or symptom resolution. The sequencing input was PBMCs or T cells enriched from blood (not recorded which). The TCR was taken from a man aged 30 to 45 who had recovered from COVID-19. The J gene is TRBJ1-1, the V gene TRBV18; 9 positions agree with TRBD1. The CDR3 nucleotides read TGTGCCAGCTCCCAAGGACAGGGGACGGGCACTGAAGCTTTCTTT. Encoded protein: CASSQGQGTGTEAFF.